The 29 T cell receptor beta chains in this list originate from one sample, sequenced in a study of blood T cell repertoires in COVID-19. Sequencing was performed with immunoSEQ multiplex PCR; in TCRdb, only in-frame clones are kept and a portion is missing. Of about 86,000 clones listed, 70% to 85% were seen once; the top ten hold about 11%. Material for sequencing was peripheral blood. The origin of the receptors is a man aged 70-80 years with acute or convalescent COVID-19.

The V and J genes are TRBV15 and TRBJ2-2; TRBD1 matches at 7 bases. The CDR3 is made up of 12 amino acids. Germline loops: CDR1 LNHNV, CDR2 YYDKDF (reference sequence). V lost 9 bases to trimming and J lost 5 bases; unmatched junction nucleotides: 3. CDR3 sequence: CATSRGTGELFF. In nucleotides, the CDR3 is TGTGCCACGTCCAGGGGGACCGGGGAGCTGTTTTTT.

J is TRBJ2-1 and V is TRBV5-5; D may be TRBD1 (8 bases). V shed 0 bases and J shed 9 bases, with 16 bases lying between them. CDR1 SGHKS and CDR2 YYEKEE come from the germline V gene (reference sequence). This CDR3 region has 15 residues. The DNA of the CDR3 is TGTGCCAGCAGCTTGGTTCCAGGGGGCGGGGGTGAGCAGTTCTTC. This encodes CASSLVPGGGGEQFF. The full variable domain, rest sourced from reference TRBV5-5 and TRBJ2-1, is DAGVTQSPTHLIKTRGQQVTLRCSPISGHKSVSWYQQVLGQGPQFIFQYYEKEERGRGNFPDRFSARQFPNYSSELNVNALLLGDSALYLCASSLVPGGGGEQFFGPGTRLTVL.

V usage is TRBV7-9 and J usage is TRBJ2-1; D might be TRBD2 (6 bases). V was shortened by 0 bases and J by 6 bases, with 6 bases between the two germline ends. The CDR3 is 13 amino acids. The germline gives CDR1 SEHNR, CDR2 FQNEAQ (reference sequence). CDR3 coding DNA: TGTGCCAGCAGCTTAGCGGGGGGCAATGAGCAGTTCTTC. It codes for CASSLAGGNEQFF. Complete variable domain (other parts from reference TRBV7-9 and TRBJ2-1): DTGVSQNPRHKITKRGQNVTFRCDPISEHNRLYWYRQTLGQGPEFLTYFQNEAQLEKSRLLSDRFSAERPKGSFSTLEIQRTEQGDSAMYLCASSLAGGNEQFFGPGTRLTVL.

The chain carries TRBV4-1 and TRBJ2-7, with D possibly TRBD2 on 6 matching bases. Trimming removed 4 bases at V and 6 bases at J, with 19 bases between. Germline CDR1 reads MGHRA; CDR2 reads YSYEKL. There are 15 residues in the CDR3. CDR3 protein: CASSLSGSEDREQYF. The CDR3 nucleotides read TGCGCCAGCAGCCTTTCCGGGAGCGAAGACCGCGAGCAGTACTTC.

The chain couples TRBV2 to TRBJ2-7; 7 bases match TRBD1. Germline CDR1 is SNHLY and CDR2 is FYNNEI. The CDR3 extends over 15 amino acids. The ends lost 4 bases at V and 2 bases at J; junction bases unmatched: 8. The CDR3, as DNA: TGTGCCAGCAGTGGCCGGACAGGAAAGGCCTACGAGCAGTACTTC. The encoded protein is CASSGRTGKAYEQYF.

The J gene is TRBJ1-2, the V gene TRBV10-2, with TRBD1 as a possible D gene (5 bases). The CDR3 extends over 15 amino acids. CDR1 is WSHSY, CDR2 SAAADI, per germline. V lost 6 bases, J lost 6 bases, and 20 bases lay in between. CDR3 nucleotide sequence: TGCGCCAGCAGCCCCGATTACCTCTCAGGGAATGGCTACACCTTC. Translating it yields CASSPDYLSGNGYTF.

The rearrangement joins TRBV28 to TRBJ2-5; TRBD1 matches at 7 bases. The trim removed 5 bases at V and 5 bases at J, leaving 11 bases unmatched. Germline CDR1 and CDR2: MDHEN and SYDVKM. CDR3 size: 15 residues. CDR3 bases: TGTGCCAGCAGTCGCAGACAGGCCAGGGGGGAGACCCAGTACTTC. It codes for CASSRRQARGETQYF. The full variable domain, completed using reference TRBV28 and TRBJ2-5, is DVKVTQSSRYLVKRTGEKVFLECVQDMDHENMFWYRQDPGLGLRLIYFSYDVKMKEKGDIPEGYSVSREKKERFSLILESASTNQTSMYLCASSRRQARGETQYFGPGTRLLVL.

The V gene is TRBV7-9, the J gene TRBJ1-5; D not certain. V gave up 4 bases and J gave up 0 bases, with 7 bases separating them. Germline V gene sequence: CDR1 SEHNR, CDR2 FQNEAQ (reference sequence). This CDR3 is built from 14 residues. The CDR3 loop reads CASSSDYSNQPQHF. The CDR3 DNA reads TGTGCCAGCAGCTCCGACTATAGCAATCAGCCCCAGCATTTT.

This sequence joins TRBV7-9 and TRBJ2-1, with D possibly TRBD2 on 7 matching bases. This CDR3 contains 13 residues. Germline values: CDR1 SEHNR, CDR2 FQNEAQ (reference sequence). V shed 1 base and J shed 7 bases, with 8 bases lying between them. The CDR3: CASSLEGGNEQFF. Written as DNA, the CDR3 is TGTGCCAGCAGCTTAGAGGGGGGGAATGAGCAGTTCTTC.

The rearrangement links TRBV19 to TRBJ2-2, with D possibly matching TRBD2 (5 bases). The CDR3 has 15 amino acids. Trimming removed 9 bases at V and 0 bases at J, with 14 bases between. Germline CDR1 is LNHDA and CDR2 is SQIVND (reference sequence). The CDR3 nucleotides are TGTGCCAGCGGGATGGGAGCCTCGAACACCGGGGAGCTGTTTTTT. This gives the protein CASGMGASNTGELFF.

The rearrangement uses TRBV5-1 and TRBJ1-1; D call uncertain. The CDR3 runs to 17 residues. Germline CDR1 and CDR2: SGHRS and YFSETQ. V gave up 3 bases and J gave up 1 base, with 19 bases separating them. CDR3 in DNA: TGCGCCAGCAGCTCTGGACTAGCCCCAACGCGGAACACTGAAGCTTTCTTT. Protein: CASSSGLAPTRNTEAFF.

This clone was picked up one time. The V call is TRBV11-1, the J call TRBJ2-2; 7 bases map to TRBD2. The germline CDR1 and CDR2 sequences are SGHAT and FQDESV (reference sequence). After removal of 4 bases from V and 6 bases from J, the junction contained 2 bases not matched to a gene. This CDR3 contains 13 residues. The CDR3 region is CASSWGGPGELFF. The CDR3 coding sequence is TGTGCCAGCAGCTGGGGAGGGCCCGGGGAGCTGTTTTTT.

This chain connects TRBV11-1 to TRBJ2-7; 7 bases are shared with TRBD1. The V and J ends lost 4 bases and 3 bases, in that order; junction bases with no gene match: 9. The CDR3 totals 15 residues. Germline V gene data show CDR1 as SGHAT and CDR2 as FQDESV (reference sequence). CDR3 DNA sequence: TGTGCCAGCAGCTCGAACAGACAGGGACACTACGAGCAGTACTTC. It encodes CASSSNRQGHYEQYF.

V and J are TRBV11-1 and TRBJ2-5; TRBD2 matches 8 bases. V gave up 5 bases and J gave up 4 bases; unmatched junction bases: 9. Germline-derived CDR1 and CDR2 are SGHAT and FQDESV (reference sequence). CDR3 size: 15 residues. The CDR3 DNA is TGTGCCAGCAGCGCAACTAGCGGTTCCGGAGAGACCCAGTACTTC. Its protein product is CASSATSGSGETQYF.

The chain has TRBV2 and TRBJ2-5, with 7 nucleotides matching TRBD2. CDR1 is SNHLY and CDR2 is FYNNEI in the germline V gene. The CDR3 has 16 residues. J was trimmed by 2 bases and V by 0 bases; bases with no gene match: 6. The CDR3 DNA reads TGTGCCAGCAGTGAAGCGCTTCCAGCGGGGCAAGAGACCCAGTACTTC. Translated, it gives CASSEALPAGQETQYF. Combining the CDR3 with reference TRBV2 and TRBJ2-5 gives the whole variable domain EPEVTQTPSHQVTQMGQEVILRCVPISNHLYFYWYRQILGQKVEFLVSFYNNEISEKSEIFDDQFSVERPDGSNFTLKIRSTKLEDSAMYFCASSEALPAGQETQYFGPGTRLLVL.

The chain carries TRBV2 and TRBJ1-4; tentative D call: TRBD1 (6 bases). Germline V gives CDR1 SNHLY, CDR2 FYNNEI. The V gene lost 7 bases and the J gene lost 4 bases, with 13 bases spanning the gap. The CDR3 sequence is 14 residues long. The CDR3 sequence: CASNAGALNEKLFF. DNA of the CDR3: TGTGCCAGCAATGCGGGGGCGCTTAATGAAAAACTGTTTTTT.

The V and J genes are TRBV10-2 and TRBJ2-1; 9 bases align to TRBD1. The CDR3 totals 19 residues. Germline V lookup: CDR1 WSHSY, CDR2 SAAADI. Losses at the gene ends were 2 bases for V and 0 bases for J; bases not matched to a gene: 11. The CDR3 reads CASSEPLTGTGSSYNEQFF. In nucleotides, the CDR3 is TGCGCCAGCAGTGAGCCACTAACCGGGACAGGGAGCTCCTACAATGAGCAGTTCTTC.

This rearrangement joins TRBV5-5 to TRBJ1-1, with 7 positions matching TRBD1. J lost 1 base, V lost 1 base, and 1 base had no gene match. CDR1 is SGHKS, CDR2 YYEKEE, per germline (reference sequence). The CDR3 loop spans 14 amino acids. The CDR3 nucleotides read TGTGCCAGCAGCTTGAGGACAGGGAACACTGAAGCTTTCTTT. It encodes CASSLRTGNTEAFF.

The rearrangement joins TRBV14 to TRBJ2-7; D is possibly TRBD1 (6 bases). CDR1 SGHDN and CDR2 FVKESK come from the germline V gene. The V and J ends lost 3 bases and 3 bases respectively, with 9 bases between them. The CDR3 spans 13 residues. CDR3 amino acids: CASSQGQDYEQYV. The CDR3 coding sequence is TGTGCCAGCAGCCAGGGACAAGACTACGAGCAGTACGTC.

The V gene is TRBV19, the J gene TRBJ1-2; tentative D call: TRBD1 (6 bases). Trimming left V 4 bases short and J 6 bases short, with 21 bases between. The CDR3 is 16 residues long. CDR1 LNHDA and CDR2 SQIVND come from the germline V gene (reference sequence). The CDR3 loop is CASSTQRTGFQDGYTF. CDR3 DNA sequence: TGTGCCAGTAGTACCCAACGAACAGGGTTCCAAGATGGCTACACCTTC. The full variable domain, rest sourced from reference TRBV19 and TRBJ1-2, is DGGITQSPKYLFRKEGQNVTLSCEQNLNHDAMYWYRQDPGQGLRLIYYSQIVNDFQKGDIAEGYSVSREKKESFPLTVTSAQKNPTAFYLCASSTQRTGFQDGYTFGSGTRLTVV.

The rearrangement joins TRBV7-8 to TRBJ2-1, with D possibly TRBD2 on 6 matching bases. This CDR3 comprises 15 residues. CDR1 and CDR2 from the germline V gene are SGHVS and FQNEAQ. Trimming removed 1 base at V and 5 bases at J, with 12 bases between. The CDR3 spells CASSLVGGLNNEQFF. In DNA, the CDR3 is TGTGCCAGCAGCTTAGTAGGAGGACTAAACAATGAGCAGTTCTTC.

DNA for the CDR3: TGTGCCAGCAGCTTAGAAGCAGGGAGCAATCAGCCCCAGCATTTT. Translated: CASSLEAGSNQPQHF. The chain couples TRBV11-2 to TRBJ1-5; D perhaps matches TRBD1 (5 bases). The CDR3 consists of 15 residues. The germline V gene encodes CDR1 SGHAT and CDR2 FQNNGV. The V end was cut by 0 bases, the J end by 1 base, with 7 bases between.

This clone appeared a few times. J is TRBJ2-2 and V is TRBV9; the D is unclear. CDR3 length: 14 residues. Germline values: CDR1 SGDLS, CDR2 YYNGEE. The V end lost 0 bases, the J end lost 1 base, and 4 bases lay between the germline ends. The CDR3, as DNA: TGTGCCAGCAGCGTAGGACTGAACACCGGGGAGCTGTTTTTT. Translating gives CASSVGLNTGELFF.

CDR3 coding DNA: TGTGCCAGCAGCTTAGCGGTCCGATATGGAAACACCATATATTTT. Residues: CASSLAVRYGNTIYF. The rearrangement links TRBV11-2 to TRBJ1-3, with D unclear. The CDR3 is made up of 15 amino acids. The V end was cut by 1 base, the J end by 3 bases, with 10 bases between. Germline V gene sequence: CDR1 SGHAT, CDR2 FQNNGV.

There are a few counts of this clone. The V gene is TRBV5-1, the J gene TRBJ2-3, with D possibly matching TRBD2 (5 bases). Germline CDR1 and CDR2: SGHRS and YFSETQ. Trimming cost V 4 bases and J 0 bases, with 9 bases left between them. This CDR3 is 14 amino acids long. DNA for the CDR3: TGCGCCAGCAGCCTAGGACTGAGCACAGATACGCAGTATTTT. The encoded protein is CASSLGLSTDTQYF. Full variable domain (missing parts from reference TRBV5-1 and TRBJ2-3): KAGVTQTPRYLIKTRGQQVTLSCSPISGHRSVSWYQQTPGQGLQFLFEYFSETQRNKGNFPGRFSGRQFSNSRSEMNVSTLELGDSALYLCASSLGLSTDTQYFGPGTRLTVL.

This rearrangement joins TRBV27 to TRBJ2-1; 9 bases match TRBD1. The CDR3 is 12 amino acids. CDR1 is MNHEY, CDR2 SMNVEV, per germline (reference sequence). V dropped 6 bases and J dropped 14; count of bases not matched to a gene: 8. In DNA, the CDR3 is TGTGCCAGCAGGAGACAGGGGGTTAAGGAGTTCTTC. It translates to CASRRQGVKEFF.

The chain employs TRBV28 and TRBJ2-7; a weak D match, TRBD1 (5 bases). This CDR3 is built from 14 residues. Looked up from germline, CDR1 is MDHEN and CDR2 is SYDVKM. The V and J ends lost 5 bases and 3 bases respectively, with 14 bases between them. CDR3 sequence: CASSPRPTDYEQYF. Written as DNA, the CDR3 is TGTGCCAGCAGTCCACGTCCGACAGACTACGAGCAGTACTTC.

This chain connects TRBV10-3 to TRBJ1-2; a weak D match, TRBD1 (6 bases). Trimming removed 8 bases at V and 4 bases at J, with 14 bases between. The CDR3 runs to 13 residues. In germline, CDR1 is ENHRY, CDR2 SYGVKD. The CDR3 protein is CAISTGTPYGYTF. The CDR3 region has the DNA TGTGCCATCTCCACCGGGACACCCTATGGCTACACCTTC.

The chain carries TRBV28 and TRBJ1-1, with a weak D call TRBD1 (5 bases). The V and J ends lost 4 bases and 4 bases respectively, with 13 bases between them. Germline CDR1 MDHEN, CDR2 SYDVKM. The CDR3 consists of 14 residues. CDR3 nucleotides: TGTGCCAGCAGTTCCGGGGGTTCCCGCACTGAAGCTTTCTTT. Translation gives CASSSGGSRTEAFF. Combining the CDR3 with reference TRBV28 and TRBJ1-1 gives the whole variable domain DVKVTQSSRYLVKRTGEKVFLECVQDMDHENMFWYRQDPGLGLRLIYFSYDVKMKEKGDIPEGYSVSREKKERFSLILESASTNQTSMYLCASSSGGSRTEAFFGQGTRLTVV.